This T cell receptor beta chain is drawn from a study of blood T cell repertoires in COVID-19. The overall study: Acute-phase and convalescent COVID-19 samples originated in the United States, Italy and Spain.

Germline V gene lookup returns CDR1 LGHDT and CDR2 YNNKEL (reference sequence). This CDR3 spans 15 amino acids. The J segment lost 4 bases and the V segment lost 3 bases, leaving 5 bases of the junction unmatched. Data came from immunoSEQ multiplex PCR; TCRdb stores just in-frame clones and leaves some out. The data hold tens of thousands of clones, with around 88% observed a single time. The genes are TRBV3-1 (or the pseudogene TRBV3-2) and TRBJ1-1; 10 nucleotides match TRBD1. The sample was peripheral blood. The receptor was derived from a human donor in a cohort sampled during active COVID-19. CDR3 in amino acids: CASSQGTGAITEAFF. The CDR3 bases are TGTGCCAGCAGCCAGGGGACAGGGGCAATCACTGAAGCTTTCTTT.